Presented here are 26 T cell receptor beta chains from one specimen sequenced in a study of shared clonotypes between healthy human individuals. Assay used: immunoSEQ multiplex PCR; TCRdb lists only in-frame clones, some missing. This sample has approximately 620,000 clones; more than 95% occur once, and the top ten carry roughly 0.055%. The sample comprised naive CD4+ T cells sorted from blood. Indicated subset: CD45RA+ positively selected. Source of these receptors: a woman aged 25 to 45 in good health.

This chain links TRBV18 with TRBJ1-3; D is ambiguous. With 4 bases removed from V and 2 bases from J, the gap between germline ends came to 15 bases. The germline V gene has CDR1 KGHSH and CDR2 LQKENI. The CDR3 runs to 16 residues. The CDR3 protein is CASSRDGSGTGNTIYF. The CDR3 DNA follows: TGTGCCAGCTCACGGGATGGTTCCGGGACTGGAAACACCATATATTTT.

Note on this clone: Compared with germline, one end of the junction differs, possibly owing to a read error. CDR3 in amino acids: CASREGGTGDFYEQYF. CDR3 DNA: TGTGCCAGCAGAGAAGGGGGGACAGGGGATTTCTACGAGCAGTACTTC. V is TRBV2 and J is TRBJ2-7; 10 positions agree with TRBD1. CDR3 length: 16 residues. Germline CDR1 SNHLY, CDR2 FYNNEI.

The CDR3 DNA is TGTGCCAGTAACCAATGGGGGACAGGGCTCGGCTACACCTTC. It encodes CASNQWGTGLGYTF. The chain employs TRBV19 and TRBJ1-2, with 9 positions matching TRBD1. V trimming: 7 bases; J trimming: 8 bases; junction bases outside the gene matches: 11. This CDR3 is built from 14 residues. Germline-derived CDR1 and CDR2 are LNHDA and SQIVND (reference sequence).

This clone was observed once. CDR3 DNA: TGCGCCAGCAGCCGACAGGGGGCCGCCACTGAAGCTTTCTTT. Its protein is CASSRQGAATEAFF. The chain carries TRBV4-1 and TRBJ1-1; TRBD1 matches at 10 bases. Per the germline V gene, CDR1 is MGHRA and CDR2 is YSYEKL. The CDR3 runs 14 residues. Germline trimming cut 4 bases from V and 4 bases from J; bases unmatched to any gene: 3.

This clone was detected only once. The genes are TRBV2 and TRBJ1-2, with D possibly being TRBD1 (6 bases). The CDR3 contains 13 residues. Germline V lookup: CDR1 SNHLY, CDR2 FYNNEI. The chain's CDR3 is CPQRRGVGYGYTF. The CDR3 DNA reads TGTCCTCAGAGGAGGGGGGTGGGCTATGGCTACACCTTC.

The gene calls are TRBV28 and TRBJ2-5, with 9 bases that match TRBD2. Germline V gene lookup returns CDR1 MDHEN and CDR2 SYDVKM. The V and J ends lost 6 bases and 4 bases, in that order; junction bases with no gene match: 6. The CDR3 covers 14 residues. The CDR3 sequence is CASSRSGSGETQYF. For the CDR3, the DNA is TGTGCCAGCAGCCGTAGCGGGAGCGGAGAGACCCAGTACTTC.

CDR3 DNA sequence: TGCGCCAGCAGCTTGGGGGAAGGCGTACGTGGCTACACCTTC. Encoded protein: CASSLGEGVRGYTF. The chain recombines TRBV5-1 with TRBJ1-2; D gene unclear. The CDR3 loop spans 14 amino acids. Germline V lookup: CDR1 SGHRS, CDR2 YFSETQ. Trimming left V 0 bases short and J 7 bases short, with 13 bases between.

V gene TRBV10-2 combines with J gene TRBJ1-5; D gene uncertain. V was pared by 4 bases and J by 6 bases, with 10 bases between. The length of the CDR3 is 13 residues. Germline V CDR1 and CDR2: WSHSY, SAAADI. The CDR3 sequence is CASSGQVGQPQHF. The CDR3 coding sequence is TGCGCCAGCAGTGGGCAGGTGGGTCAGCCCCAGCATTTT.

The chain combines TRBV7-8 with TRBJ2-1; 11 positions match TRBD2. Germline V gives CDR1 SGHVS, CDR2 FQNEAQ. CDR3 size: 16 residues. After removal of 0 bases from V and 7 bases from J, the junction contained 5 bases not matched to a gene. The CDR3 sequence: CASSLAWLAGGNEQFF. In nucleotides, the CDR3 is TGTGCCAGCAGCTTAGCGTGGCTAGCGGGAGGTAATGAGCAGTTCTTC.

Written as DNA, the CDR3 is TGTGCCAGCTCCCCCATTGACACCGGGAGCACAGATACGCAGTATTTT. This gives the protein CASSPIDTGSTDTQYF. The chain combines TRBV18 with TRBJ2-3; D ambiguous. V was cut by 6 bases and J by 0 bases, with 16 bases left in between. The CDR3 runs 16 residues. Germline CDR1 is KGHSH and CDR2 is LQKENI.

V and J are TRBV7-2 and TRBJ2-6; D is uncertain. This CDR3 is 14 amino acids long. V was shortened by 5 bases and J by 4 bases, with 9 bases between the two germline ends. Per germline, CDR1 SGHTA and CDR2 FQGNSA. The CDR3 DNA sequence: TGTGCCAGCAGCAGAGCCCGGGGGGCCAACGTCCTGACTTTC. Its protein product is CASSRARGANVLTF.

The CDR3 region has the DNA TGTGCCAGCAGTTTACTGGGATACGACAGGGATCATAGCAATCAGCCCCAGCATTTT. This codes for CASSLLGYDRDHSNQPQHF. The chain uses TRBV28 and TRBJ1-5, with TRBD1 matching over 7 bases. This CDR3 has 19 amino acids. The junction had 13 bases not matched to a gene; V was cut back by 2 bases and J by 0 bases. Germline V CDR1 and CDR2: MDHEN, SYDVKM.

The sample holds a few counts of this clone. The V gene is TRBV19, the J gene TRBJ2-7; 7 bases agree with TRBD1. Trimming took 9 bases from V and 4 from J; bases not matched to a gene: 6. This CDR3 comprises 12 residues. Germline V lookup: CDR1 LNHDA, CDR2 SQIVND (reference sequence). As DNA, the CDR3 is TGTGCCAGCAGGGGGACGGGGTACGAGCAGTACTTC. Amino acids: CASRGTGYEQYF.

The chain employs TRBV2 and TRBJ1-5; no definite D call. CDR1 is SNHLY and CDR2 is FYNNEI in the germline V gene. This CDR3 comprises 15 residues. The V and J ends lost 3 bases and 9 bases respectively, with 18 bases between them. The CDR3 DNA reads TGTGCCAGCAGTGATCGGTCCAGGTCCCCTGCGCCCCAGCATTTT. Its protein product is CASSDRSRSPAPQHF.

A word on this clone: At one end, the junction sequence differs from germline, possibly due to a read error. The chain joins TRBV4-1 to TRBJ1-2; D is ambiguous. Germline V lookup: CDR1 MGHRA, CDR2 YSYEKL. This CDR3 has 13 residues. Here the CDR3 reads CASSQASSPTPLF. The CDR3 bases are TGCGCCAGCAGCCAAGCCAGTAGTCCAACCCCTTTATTC.

The gene calls are TRBV28 and TRBJ1-1; D ambiguous. Per germline, CDR1 MDHEN and CDR2 SYDVKM. This CDR3 contains 17 residues. The V and J ends lost 2 bases and 0 bases respectively, with 16 bases between them. The CDR3 spells CASSLKDWYGMNTEAFF. The CDR3 DNA is TGTGCCAGCAGTTTAAAAGACTGGTACGGCATGAACACTGAAGCTTTCTTT.

This chain joins TRBV5-4 and TRBJ2-7, with 8 bases identical to TRBD2. Germline CDR1 SGHNT, CDR2 YYREEE (reference sequence). The CDR3 spans 16 residues. Unmatched junction bases numbered 13, after V lost 3 bases and J lost 5 bases. CDR3 amino acids: CASSSSLLGRDDEQYF. CDR3 DNA sequence: TGTGCCAGCAGCTCGTCCCTCCTCGGGAGGGACGACGAGCAGTACTTC.

The chain uses TRBV6-1 and TRBJ2-4, with D perhaps matching TRBD1 (6 bases). The CDR3 totals 16 residues. Trimming removed 2 bases at V and 2 bases at J, with 13 bases between. Per the germline V gene, CDR1 is MNHNS and CDR2 is SASEGT. DNA for the CDR3: TGTGCCAGCAGTGAATCCACAGGGAAGTCCAAAAACATTCAGTACTTC. Its protein product is CASSESTGKSKNIQYF.

The V and J genes are TRBV18 and TRBJ1-3; D unresolved. Germline values: CDR1 KGHSH, CDR2 LQKENI. With 5 bases removed from V and 0 bases from J, the gap between germline ends came to 11 bases. The CDR3 is 15 residues long. The CDR3 bases are TGTGCCAGCTCAAACTCGGGCCTCTCTGGAAACACCATATATTTT. Amino acid sequence: CASSNSGLSGNTIYF.

The rearrangement uses TRBV27 and TRBJ1-5; possible D gene TRBD1, 5 bases. Per germline, CDR1 MNHEY and CDR2 SMNVEV (reference sequence). CDR3 size: 12 residues. Trimming left V 6 bases short and J 7 bases short, with 10 bases between. As DNA, the CDR3 is TGTGCCAGCAGGGGGGTTGGGCAGCCCCAGCATTTT. Amino acid sequence: CASRGVGQPQHF.

This clone was observed a single time. The V and J genes are TRBV5-6 and TRBJ1-1; maybe TRBD1 (6 bases). Germline V gene lookup returns CDR1 SGHDT and CDR2 YYEEEE. V lost 4 bases and J lost 3, with 16 bases in between. The CDR3 is 15 residues long. The CDR3: CASSRIQGFDTEAFF. DNA for the CDR3: TGTGCCAGCAGCCGAATCCAGGGGTTTGACACTGAAGCTTTCTTT.

The chain combines TRBV18 with TRBJ2-2, with D possibly TRBD2 on 6 matching bases. Germline CDR1 KGHSH, CDR2 LQKENI. The ends were cut back, 8 bases at V and 1 base at J, with 38 bases in the middle. This CDR3 has 23 amino acids. The CDR3 bases are TGTGCCAGCCCACGGGCGGCCCAGACCACGGGCCGGAGGACTAACCAGAACACCGGGGAGCTGTTTTTT. Translating it yields CASPRAAQTTGRRTNQNTGELFF.

The chain recombines TRBV7-9 with TRBJ1-3, with unresolved D. Germline V gives CDR1 SEHNR, CDR2 FQNEAQ (reference sequence). V gave up 2 bases and J gave up 3 bases, with 8 bases separating them. The CDR3 has 14 residues. CDR3 nucleotide sequence: TGTGCCAGCAGCTTATCGGCGGTTGGAAACACCATATATTTT. Its protein product is CASSLSAVGNTIYF. Using reference TRBV7-9 and TRBJ1-3 for the parts outside the CDR3, the full variable domain is DTGVSQNPRHKITKRGQNVTFRCDPISEHNRLYWYRQTLGQGPEFLTYFQNEAQLEKSRLLSDRFSAERPKGSFSTLEIQRTEQGDSAMYLCASSLSAVGNTIYFGEGSWLTVV.

The chain recombines TRBV19 with TRBJ2-1; 9 nucleotides align to TRBD2. J gave up 0 bases and V 3 bases, and 9 bases lay outside the gene matches. CDR3 size: 18 residues. Germline loops: CDR1 LNHDA, CDR2 SQIVND (reference sequence). The CDR3 sequence is CASSILGLAINSYNEQFF. The CDR3 bases are TGTGCCAGTAGTATTTTAGGACTAGCGATAAACTCCTACAATGAGCAGTTCTTC.

The V and J genes are TRBV18 and TRBJ1-1; D may be TRBD1 (6 bases). The CDR3 loop spans 17 amino acids. Per the germline V gene, CDR1 is KGHSH and CDR2 is LQKENI. Trimming pared 2 bases from V and 0 bases from J, leaving 16 bases between. CDR3 region: CASSPWVQGSVNTEAFF. The CDR3 DNA reads as TGTGCCAGCTCACCATGGGTGCAGGGGTCCGTGAACACTGAAGCTTTCTTT.

This chain uses TRBV5-6 with TRBJ2-7; D might be TRBD2 (6 bases). From germline, CDR1 is SGHDT and CDR2 YYEEEE. The CDR3 length is 14 residues. Trimming left V 2 bases short and J 5 bases short, with 14 bases between. DNA of the CDR3: TGTGCCAGCAGCTTTTATGGCGGGATAGACGAGCAGTACTTC. It specifies CASSFYGGIDEQYF.